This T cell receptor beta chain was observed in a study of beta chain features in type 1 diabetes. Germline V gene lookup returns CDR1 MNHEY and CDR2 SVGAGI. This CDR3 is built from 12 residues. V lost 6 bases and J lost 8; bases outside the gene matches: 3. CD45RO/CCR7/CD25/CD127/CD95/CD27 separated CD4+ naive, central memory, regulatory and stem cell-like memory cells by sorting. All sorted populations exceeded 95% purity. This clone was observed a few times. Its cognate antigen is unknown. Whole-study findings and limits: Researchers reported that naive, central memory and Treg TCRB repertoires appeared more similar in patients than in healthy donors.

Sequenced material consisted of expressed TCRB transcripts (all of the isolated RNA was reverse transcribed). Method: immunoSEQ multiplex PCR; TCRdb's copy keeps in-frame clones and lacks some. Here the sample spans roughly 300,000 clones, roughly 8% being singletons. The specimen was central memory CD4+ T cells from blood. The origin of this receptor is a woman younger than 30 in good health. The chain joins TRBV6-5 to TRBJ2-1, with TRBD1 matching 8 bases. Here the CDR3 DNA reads TGTGCCAGCAGCGACAGGGGATATGAGCAGTTCTTC. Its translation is CASSDRGYEQFF.